The rows below give T cell receptor beta chains drawn from one sample of a study of blood T cells in healthy people across ages. TCRdb recomputed calls from the 5' RACE reads with MiXCR, one row per CDR3 protein. The data show about 1.6 million distinct CDR3 sequences, about 31% seen once. Sequencing input: blood. These receptors all stem from a woman between 25 and 40 years old in good health. CDR3s include the opening cysteine and the closing phenylalanine or tryptophan. D genes are given only for firm matches. Clone sizes are given selectively: once, few, many, or a class where the clone is expanded.

abundance | j_gene | v_gene | d_gene | len | CDR3aa | CDR3nt
. | TRBJ2-1 | TRBV27 | . | 16 | CASSLYGTLSYNEQFF | TGTGCCAGCAGTTTATACGGGACCCTTTCCTACAATGAGCAGTTCTTC
. | TRBJ2-5 | TRBV7-9 | TRBD2 | 20 | CASSFLGTGSTSGRRKTQYF | TGTGCCAGCAGCTTCTTGGGGACAGGGTCAACTAGCGGGAGAAGAAAGACCCAGTACTTC
few | TRBJ1-2 | TRBV20-1 | . | 12 | CSARDYNYGYTF | TGCAGTGCTAGAGATTACAATTATGGCTACACCTTC
few | TRBJ2-5 | TRBV7-2 | TRBD2 | 12 | CASSLAGGAQYF | TGTGCCAGCAGCTTAGCCGGGGGGGCCCAGTACTTC
. | TRBJ2-3 | TRBV15 | . | 14 | CATSAGPSTDTQYF | TGTGCCACCAGCGCGGGCCCATCCACAGATACGCAGTATTTT
few | TRBJ2-1 | TRBV29-1 | TRBD2 | 14 | CSVEGLADYNEQFF | TGCAGCGTTGAGGGACTAGCGGACTACAATGAGCAGTTCTTC
. | TRBJ1-3 | TRBV27 | . | 15 | CASSPLGRTRDPIYF | TGTGCCAGCAGTCCCCTAGGACGTACGAGGGACCCCATATATTTT
few | TRBJ2-1 | TRBV11-2 | . | 14 | CASSFTGYYNEQFF | TGTGCCAGCAGCTTCACGGGGTACTACAATGAGCAGTTCTTC
few | TRBJ2-3 | TRBV3-1 | . | 15 | CASSQMGAGTDTQYF | TGTGCCAGCAGCCAGATGGGGGCCGGCACAGATACGCAGTATTTT
. | TRBJ2-7 | TRBV7-9 | TRBD1 | 16 | CASSSTRQGIPYEQYF | TGTGCCAGCAGCTCAACCCGACAGGGGATCCCCTACGAGCAGTACTTC
few | TRBJ1-6 | TRBV30 | . | 14 | CAWSATSTASPLHF | TGTGCCTGGAGCGCCACTAGTACGGCTTCACCCCTCCACTTT
. | TRBJ2-7 | TRBV5-6 | . | 15 | CASSPSAKSSYEQYF | TGTGCCAGCAGCCCCTCTGCCAAAAGCTCCTACGAACAGTACTTC
. | TRBJ2-5 | TRBV30 | . | 15 | CAWSVYGFGQETQYF | TGTGCCTGGAGTGTTTATGGGTTCGGCCAAGAGACCCAGTACTTC
. | TRBJ2-1 | TRBV25-1 | TRBD2 | 16 | CASGESGLGSFREQFF | TGTGCCAGCGGTGAAAGTGGACTAGGGTCTTTTCGGGAGCAGTTCTTC
many | TRBJ1-2 | TRBV27 | . | 14 | CASSLRGPNYGYTF | TGTGCCAGCAGTTTGCGGGGACCTAACTATGGCTACACCTTC
. | TRBJ2-3 | TRBV6-1 | . | 17 | CASSEKQGNVMKDTQYF | TGTGCCAGCAGTGAAAAACAAGGGAATGTGATGAAGGATACGCAGTATTTT
. | TRBJ2-7 | TRBV20-1 | TRBD2 | 15 | CSARGLAGLTYEQYF | TGCAGTGCTAGGGGACTAGCGGGACTGACCTACGAGCAGTACTTC
few | TRBJ1-2 | TRBV3-1 | . | 12 | CASSQGRGGYTF | TGTGCCAGCAGCCAAGGCCGTGGCGGCTACACCTTC
. | TRBJ2-7 | TRBV12-5 | TRBD1 | 15 | CASGLGQGASYEQYF | TGTGCTAGTGGTTTAGGGCAGGGGGCCTCCTACGAGCAGTACTTC
. | TRBJ2-2 | TRBV18 | TRBD1 | 14 | CASLQGPNTGELFF | TGTGCCAGCTTACAGGGGCCGAACACCGGGGAGCTGTTTTTT
few | TRBJ1-6 | TRBV5-1 | TRBD1 | 15 | CASSSGQGGNSPLHF | TGCGCCAGCAGCTCCGGACAGGGGGGGAATTCACCCCTCCACTTT
. | TRBJ2-3 | TRBV7-3 | . | 13 | CASSSAVGDTQYF | TGTGCCAGCAGCTCAGCCGTGGGAGATACGCAGTATTTT
. | TRBJ1-2 | TRBV30 | TRBD1 | 13 | CAWSEGTGDGYTF | TGTGCCTGGAGTGAGGGGACAGGGGATGGCTACACCTTC
. | TRBJ2-3 | TRBV12-3/TRBV12-4 | . | 15 | CASSLRGPRTDVEYF | TGTGCCAGCAGTTTACGAGGACCCAGAACAGATGTGGAGTATTTT
. | TRBJ1-4 | TRBV5-1 | . | 14 | CASSQQGWSEKLFF | TGCGCCAGCAGCCAACAGGGTTGGAGTGAAAAACTGTTTTTT
. | TRBJ2-1 | TRBV3-1 | TRBD1 | 16 | CASSQRTRTGGNEQFF | TGTGCCAGCAGCCAAAGAACGAGGACAGGGGGTAATGAGCAGTTCTTC
many | TRBJ2-5 | TRBV29-1 | . | 11 | CSVWSEETQYF | TGCAGCGTTTGGAGCGAAGAGACCCAGTACTTC
. | TRBJ2-7 | TRBV7-6 | . | 14 | CASSSPTSSYEQYF | TGTGCCAGCAGCTCGCCGACGTCCTCCTACGAGCAGTACTTC
many | TRBJ2-1 | TRBV4-1 | . | 16 | CASSQERQPSYNEQFF | TGCGCCAGCAGCCAAGAAAGGCAGCCATCCTACAATGAGCAGTTCTTC
. | TRBJ2-3 | TRBV7-3 | TRBD2 | 19 | CASSLKDGSSGRAADTQYF | TGTGCCAGCAGCTTAAAGGACGGGAGTAGCGGGAGGGCCGCGGATACGCAGTATTTT
few | TRBJ2-5 | TRBV20-1 | TRBD2 | 16 | CSASVGGSGLAPLQYF | TGCAGTGCTAGTGTCGGGGGAAGCGGACTAGCCCCCCTCCAGTACTTC
. | TRBJ2-3 | TRBV9 | TRBD2 | 18 | CASSGRLAGGDTTDTQYF | TGTGCCAGCAGCGGAAGACTAGCGGGAGGGGACACCACAGATACGCAGTATTTT
few | TRBJ1-5 | TRBV12-3/TRBV12-4 | . | 13 | CASSRHLYQPQHF | TGTGCCAGCAGTCGACATCTATATCAGCCCCAGCATTTT
. | TRBJ2-1 | TRBV20-1 | TRBD2 | 15 | CSASAGGQDNNERFF | TGCAGTGCTTCAGCGGGAGGACAAGATAACAATGAGCGGTTCTTC
. | TRBJ2-6 | TRBV5-1 | . | 13 | CASSFSDLDTEAF | TGCGCCAGCAGCTTTTCCGACCTGGACACTGAAGCTTTC
. | TRBJ2-2 | TRBV21-1 | . | 16 | CATSQRGASNTGELFF | TGTGCCACCTCTCAGCGGGGGGCATCAAACACCGGGGAGCTGTTTTTT
. | TRBJ2-2 | TRBV27 | . | 13 | CASSFKVTGELFF | TGTGCCAGCAGTTTCAAGGTCACGGGGGAGCTGTTTTTT
. | TRBJ2-7 | TRBV20-1 | . | 10 | CSPFSYEQYF | TGCAGTCCCTTCTCGTACGAGCAGTACTTC
few | TRBJ1-5 | TRBV5-1 | . | 16 | CASSLAGGQGNQPQHF | TGCGCCAGCAGCTTGGCCGGGGGACAAGGCAATCAGCCCCAGCATTTT
. | TRBJ1-2 | TRBV16 | TRBD1 | 14 | CASSRTAGTGVSTF | TGTGCCAGCAGCCGCACAGCCGGGACAGGGGTTAGCACCTTC
. | TRBJ1-2 | TRBV6-6 | TRBD1 | 17 | CASSRMQGGFGNYGYTF | TGTGCCAGCAGTCGGATGCAGGGGGGTTTCGGGAACTATGGCTACACCTTC
few | TRBJ2-3 | TRBV5-1 | . | 15 | CASSSDSVHPDTQYF | TGCGCCAGCAGCTCGGACAGTGTGCACCCAGATACGCAGTATTTT
. | TRBJ1-2 | TRBV28 | . | 18 | CASSVIGVTGDIGDGYTF | TGTGCCAGCAGTGTAATTGGGGTAACGGGCGATATAGGGGATGGCTACACCTTC
once | TRBJ1-6 | TRBV20-1 | TRBD1 | 14 | CSARTDRVNSPLHF | TGCAGTGCTAGAACGGACAGGGTGAATTCACCCCTCCACTTT
. | TRBJ2-5 | TRBV20-1 | TRBD2 | 15 | CSAKRLAGGGETQYF | TGCAGTGCTAAGAGACTAGCGGGAGGCGGGGAGACCCAGTACTTC
. | TRBJ2-7 | TRBV7-2 | . | 14 | CASSSVGAYNEQYF | TGTGCCAGCAGCTCAGTCGGGGCCTACAATGAGCAGTACTTC
few | TRBJ2-1 | TRBV5-1 | TRBD2 | 17 | CASSPGLAGGPYDEQFF | TGCGCCAGCAGCCCAGGACTAGCGGGGGGGCCCTACGATGAGCAGTTCTTC
. | TRBJ2-5 | TRBV20-1 | TRBD2 | 15 | CSASGQRGTQETQYF | TGCAGTGCTAGCGGGCAGCGGGGAACACAAGAGACCCAGTACTTC
few | TRBJ2-7 | TRBV14 | . | 16 | CASSQDGSPGPYEQYF | TGTGCCAGCAGCCAAGATGGGTCTCCAGGGCCCTACGAGCAGTACTTC
. | TRBJ2-3 | TRBV12-3/TRBV12-4 | TRBD2 | 15 | CASSRLAANTDTQYF | TGTGCCAGCAGTCGACTAGCAGCAAACACAGATACGCAGTATTTT
. | TRBJ1-5 | TRBV19 | . | 14 | CASHWGGSSQPQHF | TGTGCCAGCCACTGGGGAGGGAGCAGTCAGCCCCAGCATTTT
. | TRBJ1-1 | TRBV6-1 | . | 18 | CASSSLVLRENSNTEAFF | TGTGCCAGCAGCAGCCTTGTCCTTCGGGAGAACTCGAACACTGAAGCTTTCTTT
. | TRBJ2-7 | TRBV6-1 | . | 15 | CASSEGSDNLDEQYF | TGTGCCAGCAGTGAAGGTTCGGACAACCTAGACGAGCAGTACTTC
few | TRBJ2-7 | TRBV15 | TRBD1 | 18 | CATSRALLSTGTGASQYF | TGTGCCACCAGCAGAGCTCTCCTAAGTACCGGGACAGGGGCGTCCCAGTACTTC
few | TRBJ1-2 | TRBV20-1 | TRBD1 | 13 | CSASEGAAYGYTF | TGCAGTGCTAGCGAGGGGGCAGCCTATGGCTACACCTTC